Shown below are 5 T cell receptor beta chains from a single sample sequenced in a study of blood T cell repertoires in COVID-19. TCRdb keeps only in-frame clones here, not all; method: immunoSEQ multiplex PCR. The repertoire holds some 140,000 clones, with around 83% as singletons. What was sequenced was PBMCs or T cells enriched from blood (not recorded which). The receptors were gathered from a man aged 25-40 years who had recovered from COVID-19.

The chain joins TRBV10-3 to TRBJ2-1; TRBD2 aligns across 8 bases. The V and J ends lost 2 bases and 8 bases, in that order; junction bases with no gene match: 8. This CDR3 has 15 residues. The germline gives CDR1 ENHRY, CDR2 SYGVKD. CDR3 protein: CAISEGVAGLYEQFF. The DNA of the CDR3 is TGTGCCATCAGTGAGGGAGTAGCGGGGTTGTATGAGCAGTTCTTC.

This clone was found once. The chain links TRBV6-5 to TRBJ2-1; 8 bases are a match to TRBD2. V trimming: 2 bases; J trimming: 9 bases; junction bases outside the gene matches: 6. Germline CDR1 and CDR2: MNHEY and SVGAGI. The CDR3 length is 14 residues. CDR3 amino acids: CASSYLGTRSEQFF. CDR3 sequence (DNA): TGTGCCAGCAGTTACCTTGGGACTAGAAGTGAGCAGTTCTTC.

This rearrangement joins TRBV25-1 to TRBJ1-2; a weak D match, TRBD1 (5 bases). The CDR3 is 14 residues long. V lost 1 base and J 6 bases, leaving 12 bases between the germline ends. The germline CDR1 and CDR2 sequences are MGHDK and SYGVNS. CDR3 bases: TGTGCCAGCAGTGAATTTGGGGGGAAGAATGGCTACACCTTC. Its translation is CASSEFGGKNGYTF.

The V gene is TRBV6-5, the J gene TRBJ1-1; 12 bases line up with TRBD1. With 7 bases clipped from V and 10 bases from J, the junction kept 7 bases outside the gene matches. CDR3 length: 13 amino acids. Germline CDR1 MNHEY, CDR2 SVGAGI. The CDR3 sequence is CASTGTGGELAFF. DNA of the CDR3: TGTGCCAGCACCGGGACAGGGGGCGAACTAGCTTTCTTT.

This clone has only a few counts. A much larger clone lies a single base off, so this may be a read error. The CDR3 nucleotides read TGTGCCAGCAGGACAGGGAATTCACCCCTCCACTTT. It translates to CASRTGNSPLHF. This sequence joins TRBV7-9 and TRBJ1-6; 7 nucleotides align to TRBD1. With 6 bases clipped from V and 7 bases from J, the junction kept 0 bases outside the gene matches. Germline loops: CDR1 SEHNR, CDR2 FQNEAQ (reference sequence). The CDR3 is 12 amino acids.